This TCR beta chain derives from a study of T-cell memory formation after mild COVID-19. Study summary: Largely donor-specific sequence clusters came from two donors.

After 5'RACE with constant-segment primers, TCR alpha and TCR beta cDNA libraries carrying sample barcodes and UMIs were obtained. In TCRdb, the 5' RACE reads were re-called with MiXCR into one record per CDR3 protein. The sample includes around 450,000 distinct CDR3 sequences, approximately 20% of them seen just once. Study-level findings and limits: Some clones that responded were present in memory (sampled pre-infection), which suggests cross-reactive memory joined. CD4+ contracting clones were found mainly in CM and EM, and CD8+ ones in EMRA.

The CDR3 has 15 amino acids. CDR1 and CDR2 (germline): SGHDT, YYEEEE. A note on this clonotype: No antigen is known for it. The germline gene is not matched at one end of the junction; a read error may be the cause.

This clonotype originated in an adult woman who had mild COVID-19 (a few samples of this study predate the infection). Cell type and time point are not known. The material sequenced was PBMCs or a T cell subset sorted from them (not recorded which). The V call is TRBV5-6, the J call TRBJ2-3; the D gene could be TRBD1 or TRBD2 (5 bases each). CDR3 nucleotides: TGTGACAGCAGCCTTACGGGACGTAGCACAGATACGCAGTATTTT. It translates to CDSSLTGRSTDTQYF.